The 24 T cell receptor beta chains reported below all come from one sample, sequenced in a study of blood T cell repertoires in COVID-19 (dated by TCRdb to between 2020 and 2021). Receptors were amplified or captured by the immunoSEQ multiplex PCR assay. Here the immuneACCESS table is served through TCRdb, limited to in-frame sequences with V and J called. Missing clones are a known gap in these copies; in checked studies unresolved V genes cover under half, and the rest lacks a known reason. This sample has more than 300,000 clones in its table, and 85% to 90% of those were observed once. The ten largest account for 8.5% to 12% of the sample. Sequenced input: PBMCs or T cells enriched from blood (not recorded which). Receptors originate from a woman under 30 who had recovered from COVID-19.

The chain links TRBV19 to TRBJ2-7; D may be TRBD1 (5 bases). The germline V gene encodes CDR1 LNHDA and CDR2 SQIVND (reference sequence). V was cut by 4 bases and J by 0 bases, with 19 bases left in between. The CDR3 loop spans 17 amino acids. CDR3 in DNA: TGTGCCAGTAGTACAGAAGGGTGGTGGGGCCGCTCCTACGAGCAGTACTTC. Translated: CASSTEGWWGRSYEQYF.

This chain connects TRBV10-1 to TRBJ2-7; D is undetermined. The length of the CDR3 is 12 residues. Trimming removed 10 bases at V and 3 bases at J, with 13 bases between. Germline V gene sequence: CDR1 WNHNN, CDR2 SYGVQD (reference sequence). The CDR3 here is CANDWVCYEQYF. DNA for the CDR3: TGCGCCAACGACTGGGTGTGCTACGAGCAGTACTTC.

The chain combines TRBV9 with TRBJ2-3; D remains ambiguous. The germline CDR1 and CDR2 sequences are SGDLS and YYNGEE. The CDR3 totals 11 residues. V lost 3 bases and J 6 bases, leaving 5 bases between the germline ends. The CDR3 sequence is CASSDMDTQYF. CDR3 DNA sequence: TGTGCCAGCAGCGATATGGATACGCAGTATTTT.

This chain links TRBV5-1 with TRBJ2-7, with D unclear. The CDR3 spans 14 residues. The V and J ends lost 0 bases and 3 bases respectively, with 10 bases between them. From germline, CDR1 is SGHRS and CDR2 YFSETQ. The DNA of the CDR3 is TGCGCCAGCAGCTTGGATCCGGGTAACTACGAGCAGTACTTC. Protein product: CASSLDPGNYEQYF.

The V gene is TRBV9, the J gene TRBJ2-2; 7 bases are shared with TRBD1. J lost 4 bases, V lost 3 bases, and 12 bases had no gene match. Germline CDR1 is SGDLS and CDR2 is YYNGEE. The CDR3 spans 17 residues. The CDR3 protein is CASSATTGSFGTGELFF. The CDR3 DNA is TGTGCCAGCAGCGCGACGACAGGGTCGTTTGGCACCGGGGAGCTGTTTTTT.

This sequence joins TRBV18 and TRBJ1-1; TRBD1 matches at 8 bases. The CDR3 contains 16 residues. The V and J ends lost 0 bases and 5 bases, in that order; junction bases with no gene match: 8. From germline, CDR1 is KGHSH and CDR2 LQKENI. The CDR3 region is CASSPPIGQGSTEAFF. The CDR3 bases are TGTGCCAGCTCACCACCGATTGGACAGGGCTCGACTGAAGCTTTCTTT.

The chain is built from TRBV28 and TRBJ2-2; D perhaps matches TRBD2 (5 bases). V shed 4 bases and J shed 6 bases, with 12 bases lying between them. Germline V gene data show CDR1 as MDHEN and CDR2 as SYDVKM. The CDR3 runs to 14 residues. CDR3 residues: CASSWAGRAGELFF. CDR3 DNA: TGTGCCAGCAGTTGGGCCGGGCGGGCCGGGGAGCTGTTTTTT.

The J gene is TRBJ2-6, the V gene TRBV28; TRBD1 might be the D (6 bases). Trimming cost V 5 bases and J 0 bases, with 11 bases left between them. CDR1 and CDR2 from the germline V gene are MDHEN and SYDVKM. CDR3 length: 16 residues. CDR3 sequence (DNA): TGTGCCAGCAGTCGACAGGCCTACTCTGGGGCCAACGTCCTGACTTTC. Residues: CASSRQAYSGANVLTF. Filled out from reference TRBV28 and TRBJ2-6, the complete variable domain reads DVKVTQSSRYLVKRTGEKVFLECVQDMDHENMFWYRQDPGLGLRLIYFSYDVKMKEKGDIPEGYSVSREKKERFSLILESASTNQTSMYLCASSRQAYSGANVLTFGAGSRLTVL.

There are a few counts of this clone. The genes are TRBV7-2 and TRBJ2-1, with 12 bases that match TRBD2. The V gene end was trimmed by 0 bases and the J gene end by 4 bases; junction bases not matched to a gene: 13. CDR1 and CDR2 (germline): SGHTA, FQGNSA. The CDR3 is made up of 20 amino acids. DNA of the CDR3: TGTGCCAGCAGCTTAGCAGGGCCAGGGTCGACTAGCGGGAGTTACAATGAGCAGTTCTTC. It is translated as CASSLAGPGSTSGSYNEQFF.

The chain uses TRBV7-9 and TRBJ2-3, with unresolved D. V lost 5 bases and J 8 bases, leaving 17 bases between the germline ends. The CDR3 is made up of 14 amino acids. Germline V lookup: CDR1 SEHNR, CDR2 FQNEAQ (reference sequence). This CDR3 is CASSPAELPGTQYF. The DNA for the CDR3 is TGTGCCAGCAGCCCCGCCGAACTCCCGGGTACGCAGTATTTT.

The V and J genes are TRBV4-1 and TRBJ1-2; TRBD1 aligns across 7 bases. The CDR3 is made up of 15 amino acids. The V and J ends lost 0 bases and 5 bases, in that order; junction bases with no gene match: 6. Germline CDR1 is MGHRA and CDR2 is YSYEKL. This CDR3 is CASSQDLRGSYGYTF. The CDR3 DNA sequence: TGCGCCAGCAGCCAAGATCTCAGGGGGTCGTATGGCTACACCTTC.

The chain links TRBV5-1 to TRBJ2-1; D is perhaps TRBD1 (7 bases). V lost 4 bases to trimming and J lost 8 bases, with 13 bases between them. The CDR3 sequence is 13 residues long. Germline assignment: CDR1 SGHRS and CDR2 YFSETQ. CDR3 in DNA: TGCGCCAGCAGCATACAGGGGAGGCATGAGCAGTTCTTC. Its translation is CASSIQGRHEQFF.

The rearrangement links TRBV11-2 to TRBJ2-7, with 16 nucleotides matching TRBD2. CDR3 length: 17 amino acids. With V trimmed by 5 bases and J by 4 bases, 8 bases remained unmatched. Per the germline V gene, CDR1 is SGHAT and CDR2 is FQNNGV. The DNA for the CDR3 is TGTGCCAGCAGCACGGGACTAGCGGGAGGGCCCGGGTACGAGCAGTACTTC. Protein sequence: CASSTGLAGGPGYEQYF.

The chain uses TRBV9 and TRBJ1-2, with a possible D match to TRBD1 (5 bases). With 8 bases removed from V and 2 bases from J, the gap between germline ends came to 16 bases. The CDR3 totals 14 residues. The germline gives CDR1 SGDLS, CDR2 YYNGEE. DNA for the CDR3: TGTGCCAGTGGAGGGGCAGGCATCAACTATGGCTACACCTTC. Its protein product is CASGGAGINYGYTF. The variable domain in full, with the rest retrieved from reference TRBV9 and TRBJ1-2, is DSGVTQTPKHLITATGQRVTLRCSPRSGDLSVYWYQQSLDQGLQFLIQYYNGEERAKGNILERFSAQQFPDLHSELNLSSLELGDSALYFCASGGAGINYGYTFGSGTRLTVV.

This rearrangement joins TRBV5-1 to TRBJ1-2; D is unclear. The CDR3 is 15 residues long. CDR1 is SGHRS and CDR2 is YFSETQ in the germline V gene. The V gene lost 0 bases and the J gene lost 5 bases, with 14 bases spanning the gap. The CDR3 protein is CASSLEQNGVYGYTF. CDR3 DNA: TGCGCCAGCAGCTTGGAACAGAACGGGGTATATGGCTACACCTTC.

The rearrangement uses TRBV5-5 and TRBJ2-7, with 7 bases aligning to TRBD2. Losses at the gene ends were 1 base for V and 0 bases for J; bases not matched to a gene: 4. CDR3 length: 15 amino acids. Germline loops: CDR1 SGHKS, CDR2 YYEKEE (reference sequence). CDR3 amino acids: CASSLLAGGSYEQYF. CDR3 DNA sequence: TGTGCCAGCAGCTTGTTAGCGGGTGGCTCCTACGAGCAGTACTTC.

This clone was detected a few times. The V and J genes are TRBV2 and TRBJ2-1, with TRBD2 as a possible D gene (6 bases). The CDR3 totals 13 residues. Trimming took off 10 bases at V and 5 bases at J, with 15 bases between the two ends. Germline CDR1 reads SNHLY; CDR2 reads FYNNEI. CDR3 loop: CATWASADNEQFF. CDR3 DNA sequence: TGTGCCACCTGGGCTAGCGCAGACAATGAGCAGTTCTTC.

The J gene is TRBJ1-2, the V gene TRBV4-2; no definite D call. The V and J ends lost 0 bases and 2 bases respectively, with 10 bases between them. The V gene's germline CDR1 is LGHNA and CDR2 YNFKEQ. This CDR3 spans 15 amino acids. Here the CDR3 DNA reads TGTGCCAGCAGCCAAGATCCTGGGCAGAACTATGGCTACACCTTC. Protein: CASSQDPGQNYGYTF.

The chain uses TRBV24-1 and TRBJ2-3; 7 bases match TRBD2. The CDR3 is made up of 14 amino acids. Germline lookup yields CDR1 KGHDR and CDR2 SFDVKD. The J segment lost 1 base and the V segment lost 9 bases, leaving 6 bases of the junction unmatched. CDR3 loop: CATEHAGGTDTQYF. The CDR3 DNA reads TGTGCCACCGAGCATGCGGGGGGCACAGATACGCAGTATTTT.

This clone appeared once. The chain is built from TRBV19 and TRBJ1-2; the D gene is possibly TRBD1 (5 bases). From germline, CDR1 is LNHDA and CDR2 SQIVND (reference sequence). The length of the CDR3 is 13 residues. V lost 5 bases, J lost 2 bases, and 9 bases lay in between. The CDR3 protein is CASSWRGNYGYTF. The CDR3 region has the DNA TGTGCCAGTAGTTGGCGGGGCAACTATGGCTACACCTTC.

The CDR3 DNA reads TGTGCCACCGGGAGAGCTACTAATTCACCCCTCCACTTT. This sequence encodes CATGRATNSPLHF. This sequence joins TRBV15 and TRBJ1-6; D unclear. The CDR3 is 13 residues long. Germline values: CDR1 LNHNV, CDR2 YYDKDF (reference sequence). V was shortened by 8 bases and J by 6 bases, with 11 bases between the two germline ends. The variable domain in full, with the rest retrieved from reference TRBV15 and TRBJ1-6, is DAMVIQNPRYQVTQFGKPVTLSCSQTLNHNVMYWYQQKSSQAPKLLFHYYDKDFNNEADTPDNFQSRRPNTSFCFLDIRSPGLGDTAMYLCATGRATNSPLHFGNGTRLTVT.

DNA of the CDR3: TGTGCCAGCTCCGGGACTAGCGGTTGGAGCGAGCAGTACTTC. Amino acids: CASSGTSGWSEQYF. V usage is TRBV9 and J usage is TRBJ2-7, with 11 bases lining up with TRBD2. CDR1 and CDR2 (germline): SGDLS, YYNGEE. The J segment lost 6 bases and the V segment lost 7 bases, leaving 9 bases of the junction unmatched. The CDR3 spans 14 residues.

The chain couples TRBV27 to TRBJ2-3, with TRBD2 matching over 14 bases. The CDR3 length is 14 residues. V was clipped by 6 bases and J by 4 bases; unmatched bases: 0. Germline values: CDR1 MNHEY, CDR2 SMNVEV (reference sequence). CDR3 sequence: CASRGLAGADTQYF. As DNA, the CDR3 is TGTGCCAGCAGGGGACTAGCGGGAGCAGATACGCAGTATTTT.

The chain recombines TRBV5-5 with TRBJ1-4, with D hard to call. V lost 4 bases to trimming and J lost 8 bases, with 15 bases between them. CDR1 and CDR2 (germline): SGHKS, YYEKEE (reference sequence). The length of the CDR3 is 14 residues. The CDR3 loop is CASSARVSGEKLFF. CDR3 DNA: TGTGCCAGCAGCGCGAGGGTGAGCGGAGAAAAACTGTTTTTT.